These 14 T cell receptor beta chains were sequenced from one sample in a study of Graves' ophthalmopathy and Graves' hyperthyroidism. Beta-chain TCR CDR3 regions were amplified from RNA transcripts. RT-PCR in the first round used HTBI primers; a second-round multiplex PCR followed. TCRdb reprocessed the multiplex PCR reads with MiXCR, giving one entry per CDR3 protein. The sample includes around 660,000 distinct CDR3 sequences, just over 40% of them seen just once. Source material: peripheral blood. Receptor source: an adult man with Graves' ophthalmopathy.

To note about this clonotype: This is likely a read error, given that the CDR3 carries no conserved phenylalanine or tryptophan at its end. The chain links TRBV5-5 to TRBJ1-1; D unclear. Germline V gene data show CDR1 as SGHKS and CDR2 as YYEKEE (reference sequence). V was clipped by 5 bases and J by 5 bases, with 13 bases between them. This CDR3 contains 13 residues. The CDR3 loop reads CASRPHFETEAFS. Written as DNA, the CDR3 is TGTGCCAGCAGACCTCACTTTGAGACTGAAGCTTTCTCT.

About this clonotype: Only one base separates this from a far larger clonotype, so it likely reflects a read error. The chain recombines TRBV7-9 with TRBJ2-7; no definite D call. This CDR3 comprises 13 residues. The germline V gene has CDR1 SEHNR and CDR2 FQNEAQ (reference sequence). The CDR3 DNA sequence: TGTTCCAGCAGCTTAGTAGGCCCCTACGAGCAGTACTTC. Translation: CSSSLVGPYEQYF.

This clonotype was detected many times. The chain carries TRBV19 and TRBJ1-2; the D gene is possibly TRBD1 (5 bases). Trimming pared 6 bases from V and 5 bases from J, leaving 19 bases between. This CDR3 is 15 amino acids long. Germline V gene sequence: CDR1 LNHDA, CDR2 SQIVND (reference sequence). The CDR3 DNA is TGTGCCAGTAGGACCCCGGGGGAGGCGAGATATGGCTACACCTTC. Protein product: CASRTPGEARYGYTF.

This clonotype was seen a handful of times. The V and J genes are TRBV11-2 and TRBJ1-2; D might be TRBD1 (6 bases). V was pared by 3 bases and J by 0 bases, with 17 bases between. Germline assignment: CDR1 SGHAT and CDR2 FQNNGV. There are 17 residues in the CDR3. The CDR3 coding sequence is TGTGCCAGCAGCTTCCGTCCTCCGGGACAAGCTAACTATGGCTACACCTTC. Protein: CASSFRPPGQANYGYTF.

This clonotype was picked up a small number of times. This chain links TRBV7-9 with TRBJ1-3; D possibly corresponds to TRBD1 (5 bases). V lost 5 bases and J 2 bases, leaving 10 bases between the germline ends. The germline V gene encodes CDR1 SEHNR and CDR2 FQNEAQ (reference sequence). The length of the CDR3 is 14 residues. CDR3 in amino acids: CASSLQVTGNTIYF. CDR3 in DNA: TGTGCCAGCAGCCTACAGGTCACTGGAAACACCATATATTTT.

V usage is TRBV6-5 and J usage is TRBJ2-5, with D maybe TRBD2 (6 bases). Trimming pared 0 bases from V and 4 bases from J, leaving 6 bases between. Germline V gene sequence: CDR1 MNHEY, CDR2 SVGAGI. The CDR3 covers 13 residues. In nucleotides, the CDR3 is TGTGCCAGCAGTTACTCTAGCGGAGAGACCCAGTACTTC. Encoded protein: CASSYSSGETQYF.

This clonotype was counted many times. This rearrangement joins TRBV19 to TRBJ2-2; 8 bases are shared with TRBD1. The germline CDR1 and CDR2 sequences are LNHDA and SQIVND (reference sequence). This CDR3 spans 15 amino acids. After removal of 4 bases from V and 4 bases from J, the junction contained 5 bases not matched to a gene. CDR3 in amino acids: CASSRQGRGTGELFF. In DNA, the CDR3 is TGTGCCAGTAGTAGACAGGGGAGAGGCACCGGGGAGCTGTTTTTT.

Of note for this clonotype: A much larger clone is a single base away; this may be a read error. This chain links TRBV7-8 with TRBJ2-7, with D tentatively TRBD2 (6 bases). With 5 bases removed from V and 2 bases from J, the gap between germline ends came to 13 bases. This CDR3 contains 14 residues. Per the germline V gene, CDR1 is SGHVS and CDR2 is FQNEAQ. CDR3 nucleotides: TGTGCCAGCAGCCCGGGACTTCTAGCCTACGAGCAGTACTTC. Amino acid sequence: CASSPGLLAYEQYF.

Remarks on this clonotype: A read error may be the cause here, since a much bigger clone is one base away. The genes are TRBV15 and TRBJ2-7; D not resolved. Germline CDR1 and CDR2: LNHNV and YYDKDF (reference sequence). The CDR3 runs to 14 residues. In DNA form, the CDR3 reads TGTGCCACCAGCAGCCCGGGTGGCCCCTACGGGCAGTACTTC. Its translation: CATSSPGGPYGQYF. The complete variable domain, with remaining parts taken from reference TRBV15 and TRBJ2-7, reads DAMVIQNPRYQVTQFGKPVTLSCSQTLNHNVMYWYQQKSSQAPKLLFHYYDKDFNNEADTPDNFQSRRPNTSFCFLDIRSPGLGDTAMYLCATSSPGGPYGQYFGPGTRLTVT.

On this clonotype: The conserved phenylalanine or tryptophan normally closing the CDR3 is absent here, so this likely arose from a read error. The limits of the CDR3 on the DNA are not certain, so only TCRdb's listed CDR3 is given. The V call is TRBV2, the J call TRBJ2-5. With termini counted, the CDR3 has 8 amino acids. Germline lookup yields CDR1 SNHLY and CDR2 FYNNEI. CDR3 protein: CASREDSS.

This clonotype appeared many times. The rearrangement joins TRBV19 to TRBJ2-5; D could derive from TRBD1 or TRBD2 (5 bases each). The V gene's germline CDR1 is LNHDA and CDR2 SQIVND (reference sequence). Trimming took off 4 bases at V and 3 bases at J, with 18 bases between the two ends. The CDR3 sequence is 16 residues long. CDR3 loop: CASSSPKGRAKETQYF. The CDR3 DNA reads as TGTGCCAGTAGTAGCCCGAAGGGACGGGCAAAAGAGACCCAGTACTTC.

In its sample, this clonotype was seen many times. V usage is TRBV2 and J usage is TRBJ2-5, with D perhaps TRBD2 (6 bases). This CDR3 has 14 residues. Germline CDR1 is SNHLY and CDR2 is FYNNEI. Trimming took 4 bases from V and 5 from J, leaving 14 bases between them. The CDR3 DNA is TGTGCCAGCAGTGGTCTAGCGTTTGTGGAGACCCAGTACTTC. Amino acids: CASSGLAFVETQYF.

DNA for the CDR3: TGTGCCAGCAGAACAGGGTCCGCCTACGAGCAGTACTTC. Translation: CASRTGSAYEQYF. The V and J genes are TRBV28 and TRBJ2-7; D may be TRBD1 (6 bases). The CDR3 sequence is 13 residues long. Trimming left V 6 bases short and J 2 bases short, with 11 bases between. Per germline, CDR1 MDHEN and CDR2 SYDVKM.

This clonotype showed up many times. This rearrangement joins TRBV2 to TRBJ1-6; D gene unclear. Trimming stripped 6 bases from V and 0 bases from J, with 12 bases between. Germline V gene data show CDR1 as SNHLY and CDR2 as FYNNEI. This CDR3 spans 16 amino acids. This CDR3 is CASSAGRSSYNSPLHF. In nucleotides, the CDR3 is TGTGCCAGCAGCGCGGGCCGAAGCTCCTATAATTCACCCCTCCACTTT.